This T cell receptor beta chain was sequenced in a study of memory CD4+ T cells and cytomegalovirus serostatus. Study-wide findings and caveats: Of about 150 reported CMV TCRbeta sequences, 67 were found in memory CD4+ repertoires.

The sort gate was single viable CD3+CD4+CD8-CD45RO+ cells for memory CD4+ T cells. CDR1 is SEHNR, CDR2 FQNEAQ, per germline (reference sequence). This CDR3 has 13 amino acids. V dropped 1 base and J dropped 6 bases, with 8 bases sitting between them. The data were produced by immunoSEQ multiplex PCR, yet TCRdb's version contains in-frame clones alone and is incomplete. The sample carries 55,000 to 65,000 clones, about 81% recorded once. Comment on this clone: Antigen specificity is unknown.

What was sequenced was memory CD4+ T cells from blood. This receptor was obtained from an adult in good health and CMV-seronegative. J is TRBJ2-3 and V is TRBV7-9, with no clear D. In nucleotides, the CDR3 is TGTGCCAGCAGCTTAGGTTATGGGGATACGCAGTATTTT. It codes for CASSLGYGDTQYF. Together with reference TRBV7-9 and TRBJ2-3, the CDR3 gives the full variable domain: DTGVSQNPRHKITKRGQNVTFRCDPISEHNRLYWYRQTLGQGPEFLTYFQNEAQLEKSRLLSDRFSAERPKGSFSTLEIQRTEQGDSAMYLCASSLGYGDTQYFGPGTRLTVL.